This T cell receptor (beta chain) is from a study of cytomegalovirus exposure and HLA in healthy donors. The ends were cut back, 6 bases at V and 3 bases at J, with 15 bases in the middle. Germline CDR1 reads KGHSH; CDR2 reads LQKENI. The CDR3 is 15 residues long. Findings of the study overall: The investigators catalogued 164 TCR beta chains as cytomegalovirus-associated. Apparent HLA restriction characterized most CMV-associated TCR beta chains in a later analysis.

Note on this clone: The antigen is unknown.

It was with 60 Vbeta and 13 Jbeta primers that the PCR ran. TCRdb's table, derived via immunoSEQ multiplex PCR, lists solely in-frame clones and lacks some. The sample yields 100,000 to 150,000 clones, 80% seen once. Sample: PBMCs. This TCR derives from a man younger than 40 in good health and CMV-seropositive. The V and J genes are TRBV18 and TRBJ2-1; D possibly corresponds to TRBD1 (6 bases). CDR3 DNA: TGTGCCAGCTCGGCGAAACAGGGCGTCTACAATGAGCAGTTCTTC. This sequence encodes CASSAKQGVYNEQFF.